This TCR beta chain is drawn from a study of blood T cell repertoires in COVID-19. Per the study methods: Estimated nucleated cell counts came from reference gene primer amplification. Repertoires were generated with immunoSEQ multiplex PCR, while TCRdb's copy carries only in-frame clones and drops some. D and trimming come from the DNA, and the V and J calls and clone size come from that table. The sample holds almost 250,000 clones, approximately 86% seen once. CDR1 SNHLY and CDR2 FYNNEI come from the germline V gene. This CDR3 is built from 15 residues. Trimming left V 5 bases short and J 2 bases short, with 15 bases between.

Source material: peripheral blood. The receptor's source is a woman in her sixties or seventies who had recovered from COVID-19. J is TRBJ1-1 and V is TRBV2; possible D gene TRBD1, 5 bases. DNA for the CDR3: TGTGCCAGCAGTCCTCGGAGGCGGGGCAACACTGAAGCTTTCTTT. It specifies CASSPRRRGNTEAFF.